These 15 T cell receptor beta chains were sequenced from one sample in a study of a mutant IDH1 vaccine in newly diagnosed glioma. The antigens for these receptors are not known. Assay: immunoSEQ multiplex PCR; the TCRdb copy retains only in-frame clones and omits some. Counted here are about 38,000 clones, about 84% occurring once; the ten biggest clones make up over 4.5%. The time point was: week 5, during vaccination. The investigators gave 300 ug of mutant IDH1 20-mer peptide in each vaccine dose, together with topical imiquimod. The sample was PBMCs, taken from a glioma patient whose treatment included an IDH1 peptide vaccine. Receptor source: a man aged 35 to 55 with glioma.

This rearrangement joins TRBV4-1 to TRBJ2-3; the match to TRBD1 covers 9 bases. Trimming took 4 bases from V and 6 from J; bases not matched to a gene: 11. The CDR3 contains 16 residues. Germline V gene lookup returns CDR1 MGHRA and CDR2 YSYEKL. DNA of the CDR3: TGCGCCAGCAGCCTGTCGTCCGGGACAGGGATGGATACGCAGTATTTT. Amino acids: CASSLSSGTGMDTQYF.

Note on this clone: A junction end diverges from the germline sequence, so it may reflect a read error. The chain joins TRBV2 to TRBJ2-7; D is undetermined. Germline CDR1 is SNHLY and CDR2 is FYNNEI. This CDR3 is 10 amino acids long. The chain's CDR3 is CASREGWQYF. The CDR3 DNA is TGTGCCAGCAGGGAAGGTTGGCAGTACTTC. The variable domain in full, with the rest retrieved from reference TRBV2 and TRBJ2-7, is EPEVTQTPSHQVTQMGQEVILRCVPISNHLYFYWYRQILGQKVEFLVSFYNNEISEKSEIFDDQFSVERPDGSNFTLKIRSTKLEDSAMYFCASREGWQYFGPGTRLTVT.

V and J are TRBV18 and TRBJ1-1; D not resolved. CDR1 KGHSH and CDR2 LQKENI come from the germline V gene. The V gene lost 6 bases and the J gene lost 3 bases, with 17 bases spanning the gap. CDR3 size: 15 residues. The CDR3 loop is CASSIGNSLDTEAFF. The DNA for the CDR3 is TGTGCCAGCTCGATAGGGAACAGCCTGGACACTGAAGCTTTCTTT.

The chain is built from TRBV4-1 and TRBJ2-7, with no clear D. The V and J ends lost 1 base and 0 bases respectively, with 4 bases between them. The CDR3 runs 13 residues. Germline loops: CDR1 MGHRA, CDR2 YSYEKL. DNA of the CDR3: TGCGCCAGCAGCCAAGCCACCTCCTACGAGCAGTACTTC. It yields the protein CASSQATSYEQYF.

J is TRBJ1-1 and V is TRBV2, with D uncertain. Trimming left V 6 bases short and J 4 bases short, with 21 bases between. This CDR3 spans 16 amino acids. Looked up from germline, CDR1 is SNHLY and CDR2 is FYNNEI. CDR3 in amino acids: CASSVRPPVSGTEAFF. CDR3 nucleotide sequence: TGTGCCAGCAGCGTCCGGCCCCCCGTGAGCGGCACTGAAGCTTTCTTT.

The V gene is TRBV6-1, the J gene TRBJ1-6, with D unclear. V lost 3 bases to trimming and J lost 6 bases, with 9 bases between them. The CDR3 contains 14 residues. Looked up from germline, CDR1 is MNHNS and CDR2 is SASEGT. The DNA of the CDR3 is TGTGCCAGCAGTGAGAGGAGGGCTAATTCACCCCTCCACTTT. It translates to CASSERRANSPLHF.

This clone occurred once. This chain uses TRBV19 with TRBJ1-1, with a tentative D call TRBD1 (5 bases). Trimming took off 1 base at V and 5 bases at J, with 8 bases between the two ends. Germline loops: CDR1 LNHDA, CDR2 SQIVND (reference sequence). This CDR3 contains 13 residues. CDR3 loop: CASSIGGWTEAFF. CDR3 nucleotide sequence: TGTGCCAGTAGTATAGGGGGGTGGACTGAAGCTTTCTTT.

This rearrangement joins TRBV5-6 to TRBJ2-5, with D possibly TRBD2 on 6 matching bases. Germline values: CDR1 SGHDT, CDR2 YYEEEE. The length of the CDR3 is 15 residues. Trimming shortened V by 3 bases and J by 1 base, and 13 bases separated the two germline ends. CDR3 bases: TGTGCCAGCAGCTCCCGGTGGGGGGTCCAAGAGACCCAGTACTTC. It specifies CASSSRWGVQETQYF.

J is TRBJ2-7 and V is TRBV4-2; D perhaps matches TRBD1 (6 bases). The germline V gene encodes CDR1 LGHNA and CDR2 YNFKEQ. The CDR3 is 15 residues long. Trimming took off 0 bases at V and 3 bases at J, with 12 bases between the two ends. Here the CDR3 reads CASSQEHGQLYEQYF. CDR3 nucleotide sequence: TGTGCCAGCAGCCAAGAGCACGGACAGCTCTACGAGCAGTACTTC.

This clone came up a few times. Other DNA sequences in this sample translate to the same CDR3. The rearrangement links TRBV6-5 to TRBJ1-5; 8 nucleotides line up with TRBD1. The CDR3 length is 15 residues. Germline loops: CDR1 MNHEY, CDR2 SVGAGI. Trimming took 5 bases from V and 0 from J; bases not matched to a gene: 3. The CDR3 DNA follows: TGTGCCAGCAGTCCAGGGACAGGTAGCAATCAGCCCCAGCATTTT. It translates to CASSPGTGSNQPQHF.

This clone came up a few times. The chain uses TRBV19 and TRBJ1-1, with TRBD1 matching 9 bases. The V segment lost 5 bases and the J segment 5 bases; nucleotides outside the gene matches: 6. The CDR3 is made up of 14 amino acids. Per the germline V gene, CDR1 is LNHDA and CDR2 is SQIVND (reference sequence). The chain's CDR3 is CASSPQGARTEAFF. The CDR3 DNA reads TGTGCCAGTAGTCCACAGGGGGCGCGGACTGAAGCTTTCTTT.

The sample holds one count of this clone. The V call is TRBV5-1, the J call TRBJ2-7, with D maybe TRBD2 (6 bases). Trimming removed 3 bases from V and 0 bases from J, with 13 bases in between. This CDR3 region has 15 residues. Germline CDR1 reads SGHRS; CDR2 reads YFSETQ. CDR3 DNA sequence: TGCGCCAGCAGCTCCTCGGGGAGGTTCTCCTACGAGCAGTACTTC. It yields the protein CASSSSGRFSYEQYF.

V usage is TRBV5-1 and J usage is TRBJ1-1; D is perhaps TRBD1 (6 bases). This CDR3 contains 14 residues. Germline loops: CDR1 SGHRS, CDR2 YFSETQ. V was trimmed by 2 bases and J by 2 bases, leaving 10 bases between them. For the CDR3, the DNA is TGCGCCAGCAGCTTCTACAGGGCCAACACTGAAGCTTTCTTT. Translated: CASSFYRANTEAFF.

This clone has a handful of counts. The CDR3 coding sequence is TGTGCCAGTACGAACCTTGGACGGAGTATTGTCACTGAAGCTTTCTTT. Its protein is CASTNLGRSIVTEAFF. The chain joins TRBV19 to TRBJ1-1; D unclear. V was cut by 7 bases and J by 4 bases, with 22 bases left in between. CDR1 is LNHDA and CDR2 is SQIVND in the germline V gene (reference sequence). CDR3 size: 16 residues.

This chain connects TRBV11-2 to TRBJ2-4; D unclear. V was trimmed by 1 base and J by 6 bases, leaving 7 bases between them. The CDR3 length is 13 residues. Germline V gene data show CDR1 as SGHAT and CDR2 as FQNNGV. The CDR3 DNA reads TGTGCCAGCAGCTTAGTGGGCACAAACATTCAGTACTTC. This gives the protein CASSLVGTNIQYF.